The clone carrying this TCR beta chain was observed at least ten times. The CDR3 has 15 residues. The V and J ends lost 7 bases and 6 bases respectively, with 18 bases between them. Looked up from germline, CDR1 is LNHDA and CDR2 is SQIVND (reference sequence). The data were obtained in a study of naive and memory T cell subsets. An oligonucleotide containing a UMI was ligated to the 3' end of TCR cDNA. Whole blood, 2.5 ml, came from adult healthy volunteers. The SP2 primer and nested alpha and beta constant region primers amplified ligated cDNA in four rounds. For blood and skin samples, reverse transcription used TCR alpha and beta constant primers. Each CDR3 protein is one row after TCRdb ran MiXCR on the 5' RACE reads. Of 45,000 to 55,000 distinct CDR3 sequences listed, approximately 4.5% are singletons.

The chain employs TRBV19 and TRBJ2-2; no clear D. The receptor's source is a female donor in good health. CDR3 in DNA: TGTGCCAGTAATCCTCGCGACTCCCGGTCCGGGGAGCTGTTTTTT. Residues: CASNPRDSRSGELFF.